The rows below give T cell receptor beta chains drawn from one sample of a study of blood T cell repertoires in COVID-19. The data were produced by immunoSEQ multiplex PCR, yet TCRdb's version contains in-frame clones alone and is incomplete. The repertoire holds a few hundred thousand clones, with around nine tenths as singletons. The sequencing sample was made of peripheral blood. These receptors originate from a man aged 55 to 70 who had recovered from COVID-19. The CDR3 runs from the conserved cysteine through the conserved F or W. D genes are given only for firm matches. Only part of the rows carry a size: once, few, many, or a class if the clone is expanded.

TRBV28	-	TRBJ2-3	-	CASSTGGSRSDTQYF	TGTGCCAGCAGTACCGGAGGTAGCAGGTCAGATACGCAGTATTTT
TRBV19	once	TRBJ2-7	TRBD1	CASRTDRGGNEQYF	TGTGCCAGTAGAACCGACAGGGGCGGCAACGAGCAGTACTTC
TRBV7-3	-	TRBJ2-1	TRBD1	CASSFTDRANEQFF	TGTGCCAGCAGCTTTACGGACAGGGCCAATGAGCAGTTCTTC
TRBV27	-	TRBJ2-7	TRBD2	CASTRAGFIYEQYF	TGTGCCAGCACCCGAGCGGGGTTCATCTACGAGCAGTACTTC
TRBV5-1	-	TRBJ2-1	TRBD2	CASSLLAGASNEQFF	TGCGCCAGCAGCCTACTAGCGGGGGCATCCAATGAGCAGTTCTTC
TRBV6-1	-	TRBJ1-5	-	CASSEVINQPQHF	TGTGCCAGCAGTGAAGTAATCAATCAGCCCCAGCATTTT
TRBV10-1	-	TRBJ1-1	-	CASRAAMNTEAFF	TGCGCCAGCCGAGCGGCCATGAACACTGAAGCTTTCTTT
TRBV7-8	-	TRBJ1-3	TRBD1	CASSPNADRAGNTIYF	TGTGCCAGCAGCCCAAACGCGGACAGGGCTGGAAACACCATATATTTT
TRBV11-2	-	TRBJ2-7	-	CASSGPDYEQYF	TGTGCCAGCAGCGGGCCTGACTACGAGCAGTACTTC
TRBV5-1	-	TRBJ2-2	TRBD2	CASSLDTSGNTGELFF	TGCGCCAGCAGCTTGGATACTAGCGGGAACACCGGGGAGCTGTTTTTT
TRBV7-2	-	TRBJ2-2	TRBD1	CASSFGDSFTGELFF	TGTGCCAGCAGCTTCGGGGACAGCTTTACCGGGGAGCTGTTTTTT
TRBV7-3	-	TRBJ2-3	-	CASSLISGAPHTQYF	TGTGCCAGCAGCTTAATCTCTGGAGCTCCGCATACGCAGTATTTT
TRBV24-1	-	TRBJ1-1	-	CATSEAGTSNTEAFF	TGTGCCACCAGTGAAGCCGGGACATCGAACACTGAAGCTTTCTTT
TRBV18	-	TRBJ2-7	-	CASSPAMLREQYF	TGTGCCAGCTCACCAGCGATGCTTCGCGAGCAGTACTTC
TRBV10-3	-	TRBJ2-7	-	CASRQGSSYEQYF	TGTGCCAGCCGGCAGGGGAGCTCCTACGAGCAGTACTTC
TRBV24-1	-	TRBJ2-1	TRBD2	CATSVSPGLAGSYNEQFF	TGTGCCACCAGTGTTTCCCCTGGACTAGCGGGGTCCTACAATGAGCAGTTCTTC
TRBV28	-	TRBJ1-4	-	CASSLWRANNEKLFF	TGTGCCAGCAGTTTATGGAGGGCGAATAATGAAAAACTGTTTTTT
TRBV11-2	-	TRBJ2-3	-	CASSLPVTDTQYF	TGTGCCAGCAGCTTACCTGTCACAGATACGCAGTATTTT
TRBV24-1	-	TRBJ2-1	-	CATSDYSHEQFF	TGTGCCACCAGTGATTATAGCCATGAGCAGTTCTTC
TRBV24-1	-	TRBJ2-2	-	CATSDLVRGSGELFF	TGTGCCACCAGTGATTTGGTCCGGGGATCCGGGGAGCTGTTTTTT
TRBV11-2	-	TRBJ2-7	-	CASLRGNYEQYF	TGTGCCAGCCTCAGGGGTAACTACGAGCAGTACTTC
TRBV30	-	TRBJ1-2	TRBD1	CAWNGQGNYGYTF	TGTGCCTGGAACGGACAGGGAAACTATGGCTACACCTTC
TRBV28	-	TRBJ2-1	-	CATRGAGNEQFF	TGTGCCACCAGGGGGGCGGGCAATGAGCAGTTCTTC